A single sample is the source of the 9 T cell receptor beta chains below, sequenced in a study of CD8 T cell repertoires and HIV-1 epitope variants. These TCRs' antigens remain unknown. Repertoires were generated with immunoSEQ multiplex PCR, while TCRdb's copy carries only in-frame clones and drops some. The table has about 5,300 clones, 65% to 75% seen once. Source material: cultured CD8+ T cells derived from PBMCs. The receptor set was obtained from a male donor with HIV.

J is TRBJ2-3 and V is TRBV5-5; D is uncertain. Germline V gene lookup returns CDR1 SGHKS and CDR2 YYEKEE (reference sequence). Trimming left V 4 bases short and J 0 bases short, with 18 bases between. The CDR3 runs to 17 residues. The CDR3 sequence is CASSPDPRSLSTDTQYF. For the CDR3, the DNA is TGTGCCAGCAGCCCGGACCCCCGGAGCCTCAGCACAGATACGCAGTATTTT.

The CDR3 reads CASSLGTGTYNEQFF. DNA of the CDR3: TGTGCCAGCAGCTTAGGGACAGGGACCTACAATGAGCAGTTCTTC. The chain carries TRBV7-3 and TRBJ2-1; 9 bases map to TRBD1. There are 15 residues in the CDR3. V was pared by 2 bases and J by 2 bases, with 1 base of the junction left unmatched. In germline, CDR1 is SGHTA, CDR2 FQGTGA.

J is TRBJ2-3 and V is TRBV9; D not certain. The CDR3 has 10 residues. V shed 3 bases and J shed 4 bases, with 0 bases lying between them. The germline V gene has CDR1 SGDLS and CDR2 YYNGEE. The CDR3 bases are TGTGCCAGCAGCGCAGATACGCAGTATTTT. Protein product: CASSADTQYF. The full variable domain, in which reference TRBV9 and TRBJ2-3 provide the parts outside the CDR3, is DSGVTQTPKHLITATGQRVTLRCSPRSGDLSVYWYQQSLDQGLQFLIQYYNGEERAKGNILERFSAQQFPDLHSELNLSSLELGDSALYFCASSADTQYFGPGTRLTVL.

The table lists this clone with a few counts. The V gene is TRBV7-9, the J gene TRBJ2-7; D is ambiguous. The germline V gene encodes CDR1 SEHNR and CDR2 FQNEAQ (reference sequence). The CDR3 runs to 14 residues. Trimming removed 5 bases from V and 4 bases from J, with 15 bases in between. The CDR3 sequence is CASSHSRMAYEQYF. CDR3 nucleotides: TGTGCCAGCAGCCATAGCAGGATGGCTTACGAGCAGTACTTC.

V and J are TRBV6-5 and TRBJ2-5; the match to TRBD2 covers 7 bases. CDR1 and CDR2 (germline): MNHEY, SVGAGI. The CDR3 runs to 15 residues. V was pared by 7 bases and J by 3 bases, with 11 bases of the junction left unmatched. CDR3 sequence (DNA): TGTGCCAGCACCGCGGGACTAATAACGGAAGAGACCCAGTACTTC. It yields the protein CASTAGLITEETQYF.

The V call is TRBV28, the J call TRBJ2-3, with D possibly being TRBD2 (7 bases). V lost 7 bases and J 1 base, leaving 15 bases between the germline ends. Germline values: CDR1 MDHEN, CDR2 SYDVKM. CDR3 length equals 15 residues. CDR3: CASILGGGGTDTQYF. CDR3 coding DNA: TGTGCCAGCATCCTTGGGGGGGGCGGCACAGATACGCAGTATTTT.

V usage is TRBV19 and J usage is TRBJ2-1; 11 bases agree with TRBD2. Germline V gene sequence: CDR1 LNHDA, CDR2 SQIVND (reference sequence). The J segment lost 4 bases and the V segment lost 4 bases, leaving 3 bases of the junction unmatched. The CDR3 extends over 15 amino acids. Written as DNA, the CDR3 is TGTGCCAGTAGTACCGGGACTAGCGGATACAATGAGCAGTTCTTC. Protein: CASSTGTSGYNEQFF.

The chain combines TRBV5-6 with TRBJ2-1, with 11 bases matching TRBD1. Trimming took 2 bases from V and 8 from J; bases not matched to a gene: 3. The germline CDR1 and CDR2 sequences are SGHDT and YYEEEE. The CDR3 runs 14 residues. The CDR3 spells CASSFGTGGYEQFF. CDR3 DNA sequence: TGTGCCAGCAGCTTTGGGACAGGGGGATATGAGCAGTTCTTC.

This chain links TRBV19 with TRBJ2-2; D uncertain. The CDR3 contains 10 residues. Germline V gene lookup returns CDR1 LNHDA and CDR2 SQIVND (reference sequence). Trimming cost V 7 bases and J 8 bases, with 5 bases left between them. In DNA, the CDR3 is TGTGCCAGTATGGCGGGGGAGCTGTTTTTT. Translation: CASMAGELFF.